This T cell receptor beta chain emerged from a study of blood T cell repertoires in COVID-19 (dated by TCRdb to about 2020). About the study as a whole: Samples covering the acute and convalescent phases of COVID-19 were provided by collaborators in the United States, Italy and Spain. The prospective study material was composed of cDNA or gDNA derived from T cells, B-cell-depleted T cells, or PBMCs. Sample metadata almost always included a de-identified subject ID, COVID-19 status, age in years and sex. HLA class I and class II types, where available, came from metadata supplied by the sample provider rather than from assay-based typing. The samples were drawn from the first 160 participants of the ongoing ImmuneRACE study and from 1,200 or so subjects provided by 6 global collaborators. Subjects who had been exposed to COVID-19, were actively infected with it, or had recovered from it provided the deeply sampled blood TCRbeta repertoires that made up the dataset. The repertoires were made available in a free public database intended to serve as a resource for research on the immune response to SARS-CoV-2. What the study reported, not specific to this receptor: How much clinical and demographic metadata was included differed by source and by participant, and the metadata was provided uncurated.

TCRbeta CDR3 regions were amplified from genomic DNA using the immunoSEQ Assay, a bias-controlled multiplex PCR. From the authors' description of their analysis: The number of nucleated cells in each sample was estimated by amplification of reference gene primers within the assay. To quantify the absolute abundance of each unique TCRbeta CDR3 rearrangement, sequence reads were collapsed and filtered. For each sample, productive Simpson clonality was calculated as the square root of Simpson's diversity index across productive rearrangements. What TCRdb holds here is the immuneACCESS table cut down to in-frame rearrangements. Part of the clones is not present; checked against another copy, under half of the missing clones reflect an unresolved V gene, and the others are unexplained. V and J calls plus clone size are reproduced from that table; the DNA served to infer D and trimming. The sample data list about 160,000 clones, and around 84% of these were observed just once. The ten top clones hold 3.3% of the sample.

A remark on this clone: The target of this receptor is not known. Per-nucleotide qualities are absent, and no much larger clonotype sits a single base away.

Whole blood was collected in K2EDTA tubes by collaborating institutions according to the institutions' own protocols. Collaborator samples were shipped for TCRbeta analysis as frozen whole blood, isolated PBMCs, or DNA extracted from either sample type. The CDR3 sequence holds 15 residues, the cysteine and phenylalanine included. Solely the CDR3 DNA is kept, with 45 bases framed from the first base. From the germline V gene, CDR1 is SGHRS and CDR2 is YFSETQ. Trimming accounts for 4 bases at V and 5 bases at J, while the number of junction bases matched to no gene is 5. Input material: peripheral blood. The clonotype was recovered from a human donor with acute or convalescent COVID-19. The donor label of this sample is uncertain. The chain was built from TRBV5-1 and TRBJ2-1, with 11 bases aligning to TRBD2. The CDR3 amino acid sequence is: CASSLGTSGHNEQFF. The sequenced DNA: TGCGCCAGCAGCCTCGGGACTAGCGGACACAATGAGCAGTTCTTC.